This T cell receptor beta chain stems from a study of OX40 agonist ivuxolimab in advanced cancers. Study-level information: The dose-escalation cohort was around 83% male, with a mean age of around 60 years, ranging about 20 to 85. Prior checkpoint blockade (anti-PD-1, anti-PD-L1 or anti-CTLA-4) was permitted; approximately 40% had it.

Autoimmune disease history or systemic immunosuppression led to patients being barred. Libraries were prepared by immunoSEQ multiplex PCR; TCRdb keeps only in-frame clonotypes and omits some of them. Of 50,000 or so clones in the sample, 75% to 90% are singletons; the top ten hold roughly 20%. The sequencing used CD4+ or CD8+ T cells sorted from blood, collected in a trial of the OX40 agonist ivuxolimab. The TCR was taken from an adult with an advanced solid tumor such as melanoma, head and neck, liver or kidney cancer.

The CDR3 is CASSLGLAGGNTQYF. The CDR3 bases are TGTGCCAGCAGCTTAGGACTAGCGGGGGGAAATACGCAGTATTTT. The V and J genes are TRBV7-2 and TRBJ2-3, with 13 bases fitting TRBD2. This CDR3 region has 15 residues. V was pared by 1 base and J by 7 bases, with 2 bases of the junction left unmatched. Germline values: CDR1 SGHTA, CDR2 FQGNSA.